A selection of T cell receptor beta chains follows, all from one sample in a study of T cell changes during pregnancy in multiple sclerosis. The table came from immunoSEQ multiplex PCR; TCRdb's copy has only in-frame clones and leaves some out. The sample yields roughly 110,000 clones, 91% seen once. Here the sequenced sample was peripheral blood, taken before pregnancy. The receptors come from a female donor with multiple sclerosis, enrolled in a pregnancy study. The CDR3 runs from the conserved cysteine through the conserved F or W. A D gene is named only where the DNA matches it firmly. Rows give clone size only sometimes, using once, few, many, or a class for an expanded clone.

TRBD2	TRBV11-2	-	TRBJ2-1	TGTGCCAGCGCGTGGTTGGGGGGGGCCTACAATGAGCAGTTCTTC	CASAWLGGAYNEQFF
TRBD2	TRBV5-6	-	TRBJ2-1	TGTGCCAGCAGGCTAGCGGGACGTGAGCAGTTCTTC	CASRLAGREQFF
TRBD2	TRBV28	once	TRBJ2-3	TGTGCCAGCAGTTTTACTAGCGGGAATACAGATACGCAGTATTTT	CASSFTSGNTDTQYF
-	TRBV5-4	-	TRBJ2-1	TGTGCCAGCAGCGTGGATTCGGCGGGTGAGCAGTTCTTC	CASSVDSAGEQFF
TRBD1	TRBV6-5	-	TRBJ2-2	TGTGCCAGCAGTTCCCTGGACAGGGAATCCGGGGAGCTGTTTTTT	CASSSLDRESGELFF
TRBD2	TRBV5-1	-	TRBJ2-1	TGCGCCAGCAGCTGGGCTAGCGGGAGGGGTAATGAGCAGTTCTTC	CASSWASGRGNEQFF
TRBD2	TRBV19	-	TRBJ2-6	TGTGCCAGTTCTTTTAGCGGGGGGCTCCGCTCTGGGGCCAACGTCCTGACTTTC	CASSFSGGLRSGANVLTF
-	TRBV21-1	-	TRBJ2-6	TGTGCCAGCAGCGGTCAGTTATCTGGGGCCAACGTCCTGACTTTC	CASSGQLSGANVLTF
-	TRBV19	-	TRBJ1-1	TGTGCCAGTAGTATTCAGGGGAGGGACACTGAAGCTTTCTTT	CASSIQGRDTEAFF
-	TRBV27	-	TRBJ1-3	TGTGCCAGTGGGGGGGCAGGTGGAAACACCATATATTTT	CASGGAGGNTIYF